The clone carrying this TCR beta chain was found once. The data were obtained in a study of T cell changes during pregnancy in multiple sclerosis. TCRdb's copy holds only in-frame clones and misses some; the assay was immunoSEQ multiplex PCR. This table holds tens of thousands of clones, over 80% found once. CDR3 size: 14 residues. The V and J ends lost 6 bases and 3 bases, in that order; junction bases with no gene match: 7. Germline-derived CDR1 and CDR2 are SQVTM and ANQGSEA. The sample in question was peripheral blood, obtained in the first trimester of pregnancy. The chain has TRBV29-1 and TRBJ2-5; 10 bases fit TRBD1. The source is a female donor in good health, enrolled as a control in a pregnancy study. CDR3 region: CSVRTGGKEETQYF. CDR3 coding DNA: TGCAGCGTCAGGACAGGGGGGAAGGAAGAGACCCAGTACTTC.